This T cell receptor (beta chain) was recorded in a study of Ad26.COV2.S vaccination and SARS-CoV-2 variants. Germline CDR1 reads SEHNR; CDR2 reads FQNEAQ (reference sequence). The CDR3 totals 15 residues. Trimming cost V 5 bases and J 2 bases; bases outside gene matches: 7. Generated by immunoSEQ multiplex PCR, the TCRdb table keeps only in-frame clones and is missing some. The sample has around 270,000 clones, around nine tenths seen once; the top ten hold less than 3.5%. This sample's treatment: some 19 received Ad26.COV2.S at low or high dose, single or two shots; a few received placebo; per-sample allocation not given. The samples date from day 63 after the first vaccine or placebo injection.

Specimen: peripheral blood, collected in a trial of Ad26.COV2.S vaccine versus placebo. This chain connects TRBV7-9 to TRBJ2-7, with 9 bases that match TRBD2. This sequence was found in a person between 18 and 60 years old who received the Ad26.COV2.S COVID-19 vaccine or a placebo. DNA of the CDR3: TGTGCCAGCAGCCGCGATAGCGGGGGAACCTACGAGCAGTACTTC. The encoded protein is CASSRDSGGTYEQYF.